This TCR beta chain is from a study of cytomegalovirus exposure and HLA in healthy donors. The PCR had 60 Vbeta and 13 Jbeta primers. TCRdb keeps only in-frame clones here, not all; method: immunoSEQ multiplex PCR. This table has about 180,000 clones, 75% to 85% appearing once. A remark on this clone: Its antigen is unidentified.

The CDR3 is made up of 14 amino acids. Germline CDR1 is MNHNY and CDR2 is SVGAGI (reference sequence). Trimming pared 6 bases from V and 4 bases from J, leaving 16 bases between. Study results and limitations: Per published reports, the classifier diagnosed cytomegalovirus status with high specificity and sensitivity. The productive fraction for most TCR beta V segments was about 87% or about 30% in an earlier analysis. An Asian-associated ancestry cluster reportedly showed fewer N-insertions than the roughly 670-donor mean in a later analysis.

This TCR derives from a man aged 18 to 30 in good health and CMV-seronegative. Material: PBMCs. V usage is TRBV6-6 and J usage is TRBJ2-7; D is perhaps TRBD1 (6 bases). The CDR3: CASSHPGQGYEQYF. In DNA form, the CDR3 reads TGTGCCAGCAGCCACCCGGGCCAGGGGTACGAGCAGTACTTC.